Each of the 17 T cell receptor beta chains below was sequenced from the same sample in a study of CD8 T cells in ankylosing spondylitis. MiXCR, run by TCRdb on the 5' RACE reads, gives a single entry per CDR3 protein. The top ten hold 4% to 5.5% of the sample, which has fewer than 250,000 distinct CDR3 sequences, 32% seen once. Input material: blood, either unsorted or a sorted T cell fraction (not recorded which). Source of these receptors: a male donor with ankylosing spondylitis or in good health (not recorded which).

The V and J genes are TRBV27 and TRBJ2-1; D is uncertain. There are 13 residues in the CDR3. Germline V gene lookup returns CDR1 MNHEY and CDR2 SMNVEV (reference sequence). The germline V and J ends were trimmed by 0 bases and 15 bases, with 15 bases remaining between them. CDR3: CASSLSPGPGLFF. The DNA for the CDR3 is TGTGCCAGCAGTTTATCTCCGGGTCCCGGTTTGTTCTTC.

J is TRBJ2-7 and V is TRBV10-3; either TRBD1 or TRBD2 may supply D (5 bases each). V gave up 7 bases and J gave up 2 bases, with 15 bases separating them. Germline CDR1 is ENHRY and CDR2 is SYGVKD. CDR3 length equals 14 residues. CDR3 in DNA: TGTGCCATCAAGGAGGTTTCACAGGCCTACGAGCAGTACTTC. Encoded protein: CAIKEVSQAYEQYF.

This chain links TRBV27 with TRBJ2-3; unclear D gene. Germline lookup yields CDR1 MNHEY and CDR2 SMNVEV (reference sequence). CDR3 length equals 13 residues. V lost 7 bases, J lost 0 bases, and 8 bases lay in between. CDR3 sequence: CASTRTSTDTQYF. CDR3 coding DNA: TGTGCCAGCACGAGAACTAGCACAGATACGCAGTATTTT.

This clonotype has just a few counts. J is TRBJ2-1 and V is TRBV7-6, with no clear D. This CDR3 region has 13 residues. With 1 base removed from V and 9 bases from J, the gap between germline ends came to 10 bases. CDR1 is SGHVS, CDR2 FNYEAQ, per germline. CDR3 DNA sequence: TGTGCCAGCAGCTTAGGGGAATCCCTTGAGCAGTTCTTC. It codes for CASSLGESLEQFF.

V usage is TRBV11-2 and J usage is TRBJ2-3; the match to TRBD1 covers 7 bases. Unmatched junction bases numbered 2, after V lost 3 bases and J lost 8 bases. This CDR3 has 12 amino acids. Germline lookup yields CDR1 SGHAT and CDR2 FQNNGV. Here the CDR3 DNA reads TGTGCCAGCAGCTTGGGACAGACTACGCAGTATTTT. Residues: CASSLGQTTQYF.

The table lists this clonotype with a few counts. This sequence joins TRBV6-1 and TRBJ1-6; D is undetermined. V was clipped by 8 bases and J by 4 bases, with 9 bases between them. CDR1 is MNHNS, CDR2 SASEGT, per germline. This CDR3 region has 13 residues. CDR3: CASSGLYNSPLHF. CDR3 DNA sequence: TGTGCCAGCTCCGGACTGTATAATTCACCCCTCCACTTT.

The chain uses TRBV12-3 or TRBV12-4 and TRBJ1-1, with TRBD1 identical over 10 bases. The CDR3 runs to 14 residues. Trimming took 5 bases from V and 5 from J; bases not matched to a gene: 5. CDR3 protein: CASSMGQGTTEAFF. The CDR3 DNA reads TGTGCCAGCAGTATGGGACAGGGGACAACTGAAGCTTTCTTT.

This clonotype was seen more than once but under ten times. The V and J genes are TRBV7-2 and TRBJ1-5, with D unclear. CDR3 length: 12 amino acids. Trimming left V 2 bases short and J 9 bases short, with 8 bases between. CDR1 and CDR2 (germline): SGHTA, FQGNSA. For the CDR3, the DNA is TGTGCCAGCAGCTTACCCGGACGGCCCCAGCATTTT. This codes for CASSLPGRPQHF.

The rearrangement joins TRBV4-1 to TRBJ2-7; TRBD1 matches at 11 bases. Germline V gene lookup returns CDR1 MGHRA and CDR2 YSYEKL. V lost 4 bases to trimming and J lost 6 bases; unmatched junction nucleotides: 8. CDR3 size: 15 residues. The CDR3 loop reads CASSLPGQGATEQYF. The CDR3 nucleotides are TGCGCCAGCAGCCTACCTGGACAGGGGGCGACCGAGCAGTACTTC.

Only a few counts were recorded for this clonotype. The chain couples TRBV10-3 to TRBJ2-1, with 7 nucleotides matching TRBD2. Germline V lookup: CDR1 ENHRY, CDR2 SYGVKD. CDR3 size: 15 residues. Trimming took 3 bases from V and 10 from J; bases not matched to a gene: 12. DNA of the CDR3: TGTGCCATCAGTGACCGTCGGGACTATTCAGGAGAGCAGTTCTTC. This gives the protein CAISDRRDYSGEQFF.

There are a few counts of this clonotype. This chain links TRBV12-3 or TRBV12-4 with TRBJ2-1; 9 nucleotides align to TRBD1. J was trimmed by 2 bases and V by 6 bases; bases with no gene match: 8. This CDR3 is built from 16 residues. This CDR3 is CASSPLGTGTYNEQFF. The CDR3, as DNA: TGTGCCAGCAGCCCCCTCGGGACAGGGACCTACAATGAGCAGTTCTTC.

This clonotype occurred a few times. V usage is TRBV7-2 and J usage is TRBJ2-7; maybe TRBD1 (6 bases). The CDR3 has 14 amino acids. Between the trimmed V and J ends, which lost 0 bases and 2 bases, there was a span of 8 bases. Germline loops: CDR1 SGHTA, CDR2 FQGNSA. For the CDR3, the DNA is TGTGCCAGCAGCTTAGCTTGGGGGCCCTACGAGCAGTACTTC. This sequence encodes CASSLAWGPYEQYF. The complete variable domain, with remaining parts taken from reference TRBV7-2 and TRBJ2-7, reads GAGVSQSPSNKVTEKGKDVELRCDPISGHTALYWYRQSLGQGLEFLIYFQGNSAPDKSGLPSDRFSAERTGGSVSTLTIQRTQQEDSAVYLCASSLAWGPYEQYFGPGTRLTVT.

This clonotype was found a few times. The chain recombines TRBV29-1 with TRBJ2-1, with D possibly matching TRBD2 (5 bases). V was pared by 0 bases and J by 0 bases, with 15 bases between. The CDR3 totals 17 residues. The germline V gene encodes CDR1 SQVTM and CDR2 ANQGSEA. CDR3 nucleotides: TGCAGCGTTGAAGATATCCCCCAAGGGAGCTCCTACAATGAGCAGTTCTTC. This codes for CSVEDIPQGSSYNEQFF.

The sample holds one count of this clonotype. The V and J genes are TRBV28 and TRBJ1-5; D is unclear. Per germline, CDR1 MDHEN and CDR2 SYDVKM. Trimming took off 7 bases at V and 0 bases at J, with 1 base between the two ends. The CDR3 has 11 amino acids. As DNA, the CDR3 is TGTGCCAGCAATAGCAATCAGCCCCAGCATTTT. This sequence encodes CASNSNQPQHF.

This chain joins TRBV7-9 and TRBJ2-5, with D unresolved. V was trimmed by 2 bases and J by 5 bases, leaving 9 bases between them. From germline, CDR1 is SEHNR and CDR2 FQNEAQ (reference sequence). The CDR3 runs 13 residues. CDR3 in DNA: TGTGCCAGCAGCTTATCGCCCGGGGAGACCCAGTACTTC. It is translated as CASSLSPGETQYF.

CDR3 coding DNA: TGTGCCAGCACCTCTGGGGCCAACGTCCTGACTTTC. Protein sequence: CASTSGANVLTF. The chain recombines TRBV6-5 with TRBJ2-6; D unclear. Germline V gene data show CDR1 as MNHEY and CDR2 as SVGAGI. CDR3 length: 12 amino acids. Trimming stripped 7 bases from V and 0 bases from J, with 1 base between.

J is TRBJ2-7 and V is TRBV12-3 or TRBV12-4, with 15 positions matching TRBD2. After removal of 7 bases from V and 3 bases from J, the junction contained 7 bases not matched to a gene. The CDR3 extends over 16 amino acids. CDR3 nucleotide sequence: TGTGCCAGCAAACCGGGACTAGCGGGGGGAATCTACGAGCAGTACTTC. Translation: CASKPGLAGGIYEQYF.